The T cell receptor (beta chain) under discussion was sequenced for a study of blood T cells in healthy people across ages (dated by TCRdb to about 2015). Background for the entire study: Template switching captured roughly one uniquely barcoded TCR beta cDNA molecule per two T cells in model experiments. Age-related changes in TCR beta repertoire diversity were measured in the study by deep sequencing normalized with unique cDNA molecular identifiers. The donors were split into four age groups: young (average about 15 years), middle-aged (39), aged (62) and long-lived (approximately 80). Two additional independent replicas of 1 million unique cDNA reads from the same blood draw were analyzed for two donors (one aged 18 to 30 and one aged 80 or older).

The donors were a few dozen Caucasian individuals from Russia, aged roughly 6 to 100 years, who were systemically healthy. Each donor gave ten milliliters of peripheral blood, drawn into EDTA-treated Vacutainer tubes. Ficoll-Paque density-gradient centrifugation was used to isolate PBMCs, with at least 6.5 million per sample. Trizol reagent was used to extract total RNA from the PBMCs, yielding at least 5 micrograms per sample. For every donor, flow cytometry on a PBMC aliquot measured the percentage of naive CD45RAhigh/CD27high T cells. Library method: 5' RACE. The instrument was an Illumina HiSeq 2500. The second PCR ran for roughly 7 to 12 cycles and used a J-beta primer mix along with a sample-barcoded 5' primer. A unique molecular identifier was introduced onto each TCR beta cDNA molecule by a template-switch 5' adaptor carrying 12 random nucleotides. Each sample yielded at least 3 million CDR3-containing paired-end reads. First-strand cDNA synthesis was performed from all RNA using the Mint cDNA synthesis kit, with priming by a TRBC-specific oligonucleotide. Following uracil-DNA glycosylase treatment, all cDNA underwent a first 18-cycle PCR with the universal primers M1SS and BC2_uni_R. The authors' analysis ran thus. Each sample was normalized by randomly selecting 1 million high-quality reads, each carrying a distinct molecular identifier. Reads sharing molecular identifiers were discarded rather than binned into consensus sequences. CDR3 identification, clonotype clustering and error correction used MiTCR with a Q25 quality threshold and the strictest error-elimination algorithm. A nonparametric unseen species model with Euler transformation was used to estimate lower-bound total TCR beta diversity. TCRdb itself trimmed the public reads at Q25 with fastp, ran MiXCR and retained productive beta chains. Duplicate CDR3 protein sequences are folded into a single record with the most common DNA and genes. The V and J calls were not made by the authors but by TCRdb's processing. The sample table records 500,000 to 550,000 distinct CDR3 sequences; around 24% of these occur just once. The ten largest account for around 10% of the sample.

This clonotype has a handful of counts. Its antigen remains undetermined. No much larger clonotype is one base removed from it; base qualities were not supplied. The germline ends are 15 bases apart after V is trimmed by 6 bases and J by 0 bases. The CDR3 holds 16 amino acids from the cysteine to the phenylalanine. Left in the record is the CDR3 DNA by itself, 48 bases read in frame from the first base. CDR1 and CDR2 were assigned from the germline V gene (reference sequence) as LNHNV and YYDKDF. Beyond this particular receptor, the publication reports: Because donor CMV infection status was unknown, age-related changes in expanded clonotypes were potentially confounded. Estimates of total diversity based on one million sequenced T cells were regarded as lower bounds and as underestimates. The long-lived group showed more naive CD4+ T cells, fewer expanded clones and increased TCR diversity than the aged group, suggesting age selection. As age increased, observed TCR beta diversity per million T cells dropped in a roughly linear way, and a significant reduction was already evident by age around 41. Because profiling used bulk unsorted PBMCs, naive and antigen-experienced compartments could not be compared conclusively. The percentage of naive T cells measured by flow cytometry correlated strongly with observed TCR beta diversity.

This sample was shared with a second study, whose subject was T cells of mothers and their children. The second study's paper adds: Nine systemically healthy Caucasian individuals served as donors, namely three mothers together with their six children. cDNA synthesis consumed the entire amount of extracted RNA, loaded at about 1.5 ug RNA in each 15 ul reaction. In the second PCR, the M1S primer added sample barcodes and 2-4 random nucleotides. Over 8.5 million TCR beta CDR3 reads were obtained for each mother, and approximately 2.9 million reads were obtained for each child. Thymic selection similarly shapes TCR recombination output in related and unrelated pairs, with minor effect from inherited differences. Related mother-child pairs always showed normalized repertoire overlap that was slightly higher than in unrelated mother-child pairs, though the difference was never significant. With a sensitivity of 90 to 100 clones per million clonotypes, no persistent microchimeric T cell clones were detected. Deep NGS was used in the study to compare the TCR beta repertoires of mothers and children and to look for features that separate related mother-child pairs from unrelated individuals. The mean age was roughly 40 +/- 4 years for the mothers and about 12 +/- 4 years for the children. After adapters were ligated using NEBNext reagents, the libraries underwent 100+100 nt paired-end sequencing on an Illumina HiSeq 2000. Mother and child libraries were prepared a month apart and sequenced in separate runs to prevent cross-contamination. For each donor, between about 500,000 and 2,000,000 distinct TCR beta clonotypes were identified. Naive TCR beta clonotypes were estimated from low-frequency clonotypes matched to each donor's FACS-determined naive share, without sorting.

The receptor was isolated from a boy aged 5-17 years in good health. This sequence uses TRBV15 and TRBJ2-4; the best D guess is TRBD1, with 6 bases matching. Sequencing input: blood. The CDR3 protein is CATRLGGQLAKNIQYF. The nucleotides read TGTGCCACCAGGTTAGGAGGACAGCTAGCCAAAAACATTCAGTACTTC.